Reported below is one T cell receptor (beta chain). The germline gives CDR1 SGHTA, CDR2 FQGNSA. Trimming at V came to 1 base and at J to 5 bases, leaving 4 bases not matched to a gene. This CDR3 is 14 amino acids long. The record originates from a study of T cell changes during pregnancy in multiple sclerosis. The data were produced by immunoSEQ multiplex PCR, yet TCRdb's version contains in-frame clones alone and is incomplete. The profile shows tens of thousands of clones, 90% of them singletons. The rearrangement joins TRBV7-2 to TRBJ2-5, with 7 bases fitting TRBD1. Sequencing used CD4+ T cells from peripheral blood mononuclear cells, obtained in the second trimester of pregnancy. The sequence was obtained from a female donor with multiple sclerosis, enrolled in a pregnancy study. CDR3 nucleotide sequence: TGTGCCAGCAGCTTAGTAAGGGGACAGGAGACCCAGTACTTC. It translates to CASSLVRGQETQYF.